This TCR beta chain appears in the sequencing data of a study of blood T cell repertoires in COVID-19. Study as a whole: Samples came from the United States, Italy and Spain, spanning acute and convalescent COVID-19. The analysed material was cDNA or gDNA that came from T cells, B-cell-depleted T cells, or PBMCs.

Looked up from germline, CDR1 is SGHDN and CDR2 is FVKESK. The V end was cut by 3 bases, the J end by 7 bases, with 10 bases between. The CDR3 spans 14 residues. In the authors' methods: It was from reference gene primer amplification that nucleated cell counts were estimated. This table comes from immunoSEQ multiplex PCR, and its TCRdb copy is limited to in-frame clones, with some not included. V and J calls and clone size are copied from that table; D and trimming were computed from the DNA. Counted here are hundreds of thousands of clones, roughly four fifths occurring once; the ten biggest clones make up over 7.5%.

The TCR comes from a man older than 75 with acute or convalescent COVID-19. The chain couples TRBV14 to TRBJ1-6, with no clear D. Sequenced: peripheral blood. This CDR3 reads CASSQGFWNSPLHF. The CDR3 nucleotides are TGTGCCAGCAGCCAGGGCTTTTGGAATTCACCCCTCCACTTT.